The 14 T cell receptor beta chains presented below share a single source sample, sequenced in a study of shared clonotypes between healthy human individuals (TCRdb year 2020). The library was made by the immunoSEQ multiplex PCR assay. Here the immuneACCESS table is served through TCRdb, limited to in-frame sequences with V and J called. Missing clones are a known gap in these copies; in checked studies unresolved V genes cover under half, and the rest lacks a known reason. Present in this sample are millions of clones, around 95% of which were seen just once. Together, the top ten hold roughly 0.13% of the sample. Material: naive CD4+ T cells sorted from blood. The cell subset or site label for this specimen denotes: CD45RA+ positively selected. These TCRs come from a man aged 18 to 35 in good health.

The gene calls are TRBV2 and TRBJ2-2; 9 positions match TRBD1. The CDR3 extends over 15 amino acids. The ends lost 6 bases at V and 5 bases at J; junction bases unmatched: 7. Germline-derived CDR1 and CDR2 are SNHLY and FYNNEI. The CDR3 here is CASRPQGAGTGELFF. DNA of the CDR3: TGTGCCAGCAGGCCACAGGGGGCGGGGACCGGGGAGCTGTTTTTT.

The gene calls are TRBV27 and TRBJ2-3; 8 nucleotides match TRBD2. Per germline, CDR1 MNHEY and CDR2 SMNVEV (reference sequence). J was trimmed by 0 bases and V by 4 bases; bases with no gene match: 12. CDR3 size: 18 residues. The CDR3 reads CASSSPSGSATSTDTQYF. In DNA form, the CDR3 reads TGTGCCAGCAGTTCTCCTAGCGGGTCGGCAACTAGCACAGATACGCAGTATTTT.

This CDR3 reads CASSAQGAGGYNEQFF. The CDR3 region has the DNA TGTGCCAGCAGCGCCCAGGGAGCGGGGGGCTACAATGAGCAGTTCTTC. This rearrangement joins TRBV9 to TRBJ2-1, with TRBD2 identical over 9 bases. Germline CDR1 and CDR2: SGDLS and YYNGEE. CDR3 length: 16 amino acids. V shed 3 bases, J shed 3 bases, and the junction held 7 bases outside the gene matches. Combining the CDR3 with reference TRBV9 and TRBJ2-1 gives the whole variable domain DSGVTQTPKHLITATGQRVTLRCSPRSGDLSVYWYQQSLDQGLQFLIQYYNGEERAKGNILERFSAQQFPDLHSELNLSSLELGDSALYFCASSAQGAGGYNEQFFGPGTRLTVL.

This rearrangement joins TRBV19 to TRBJ2-7; TRBD1 might be the D (6 bases). CDR3 length: 13 residues. Trimming took off 4 bases at V and 6 bases at J, with 13 bases between the two ends. Germline V gives CDR1 LNHDA, CDR2 SQIVND (reference sequence). The CDR3: CASSNPNRAEQYF. The CDR3 DNA reads as TGTGCCAGTAGTAACCCAAACAGGGCCGAGCAGTACTTC.

This chain links TRBV18 with TRBJ1-6; 7 bases match TRBD1. Germline trimming cut 4 bases from V and 7 bases from J; bases unmatched to any gene: 1. From germline, CDR1 is KGHSH and CDR2 LQKENI. There are 13 residues in the CDR3. CDR3 sequence (DNA): TGTGCCAGCTCACAGGACAGGAATTCACCCCTCCACTTT. Protein: CASSQDRNSPLHF.

The chain uses TRBV6-5 and TRBJ1-1; TRBD1 agrees at 9 bases. The CDR3 runs 14 residues. With V trimmed by 6 bases and J by 3 bases, 5 bases remained unmatched. Germline loops: CDR1 MNHEY, CDR2 SVGAGI. CDR3 DNA: TGTGCCAGCAGAACAGGGGGCGTCTACACTGAAGCTTTCTTT. Protein sequence: CASRTGGVYTEAFF.

The chain couples TRBV7-3 to TRBJ1-1; D ambiguous. The V end was cut by 2 bases, the J end by 1 base, with 14 bases between. The CDR3 totals 16 residues. Germline V gives CDR1 SGHTA, CDR2 FQGTGA. This chain's CDR3 is CASSLESPRKNTEAFF. The CDR3, as DNA: TGTGCCAGCAGCTTAGAATCCCCCAGAAAGAACACTGAAGCTTTCTTT.

As regards this clone: The sample has other DNA sequences that encode this CDR3 too. This chain connects TRBV18 to TRBJ1-5, with D possibly matching TRBD1 (6 bases). Germline V gene data show CDR1 as KGHSH and CDR2 as LQKENI. The ends were cut back, 3 bases at V and 2 bases at J, with 8 bases in the middle. The CDR3 is made up of 14 amino acids. CDR3 coding DNA: TGTGCCAGCTCACCGGCAGGGGGCAATCAGCCCCAGCATTTT. As protein: CASSPAGGNQPQHF.

The V call is TRBV5-4, the J call TRBJ2-1; 11 bases fit TRBD2. This CDR3 spans 16 amino acids. Germline CDR1 is SGHNT and CDR2 is YYREEE (reference sequence). The J segment lost 4 bases and the V segment lost 3 bases, leaving 6 bases of the junction unmatched. CDR3 amino acids: CASSSRTSGQYNEQFF. CDR3 in DNA: TGTGCCAGCAGCTCCCGGACTAGCGGGCAATACAATGAGCAGTTCTTC.

V and J are TRBV27 and TRBJ1-1, with TRBD1 matching 11 bases. J was trimmed by 4 bases and V by 7 bases; bases with no gene match: 5. Germline CDR1 and CDR2: MNHEY and SMNVEV (reference sequence). The CDR3 sequence is 14 residues long. The CDR3 spells CASTRTGGITEAFF. For the CDR3, the DNA is TGTGCCAGCACCCGGACAGGGGGCATCACTGAAGCTTTCTTT.

V and J are TRBV9 and TRBJ1-2, with a possible D match to TRBD1 (6 bases). The ends were cut back, 7 bases at V and 8 bases at J, with 21 bases in the middle. The CDR3 runs to 14 residues. CDR1 and CDR2 (germline): SGDLS, YYNGEE. The DNA for the CDR3 is TGTGCCAGCGCCTTTTCACAGGGCGGTGAGGGCTACACCTTC. It encodes CASAFSQGGEGYTF.

The CDR3 loop reads CASSSPENQPQHF. DNA of the CDR3: TGTGCCAGCAGTTCCCCAGAAAATCAGCCCCAGCATTTT. J is TRBJ1-5 and V is TRBV6-1; D gene unclear. V lost 5 bases to trimming and J lost 4 bases, with 9 bases between them. Germline CDR1 reads MNHNS; CDR2 reads SASEGT. This CDR3 comprises 13 residues.

The J gene is TRBJ1-1, the V gene TRBV29-1; D might be TRBD1 (6 bases). Per the germline V gene, CDR1 is SQVTM and CDR2 is ANQGSEA. The CDR3 covers 13 residues. DNA for the CDR3: TGCAGTTGCGGGGGGACGGGGGCCACTGAAGCTTTCTTT. Translation gives CSCGGTGATEAFF.

This chain joins TRBV5-1 and TRBJ1-5; D possibly corresponds to TRBD1 (5 bases). With 0 bases removed from V and 5 bases from J, the gap between germline ends came to 9 bases. The CDR3 contains 14 residues. CDR1 is SGHRS and CDR2 is YFSETQ in the germline V gene. CDR3 sequence (DNA): TGCGCCAGCAGCTTGGAGGGACGGGATCAGCCCCAGCATTTT. It encodes CASSLEGRDQPQHF.